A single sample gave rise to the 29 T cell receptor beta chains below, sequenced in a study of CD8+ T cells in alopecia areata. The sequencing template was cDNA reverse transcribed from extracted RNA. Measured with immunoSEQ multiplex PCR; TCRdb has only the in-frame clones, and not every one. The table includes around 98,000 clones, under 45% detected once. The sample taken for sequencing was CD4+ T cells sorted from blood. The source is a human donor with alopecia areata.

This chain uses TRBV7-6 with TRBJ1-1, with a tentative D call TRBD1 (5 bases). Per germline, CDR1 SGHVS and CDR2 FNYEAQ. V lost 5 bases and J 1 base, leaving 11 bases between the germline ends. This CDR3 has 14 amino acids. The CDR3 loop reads CASSPGDRNTEAFF. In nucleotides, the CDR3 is TGTGCCAGCAGCCCGGGGGACCGGAACACTGAAGCTTTCTTT.

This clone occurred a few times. In DNA form, the CDR3 reads TGTGCCAGCAGCATAGGTACCAAAGAGACCCAGTACTTC. Amino acid sequence: CASSIGTKETQYF. The rearrangement links TRBV28 to TRBJ2-5; D is ambiguous. Trimming shortened V by 6 bases and J by 3 bases, and 11 bases separated the two germline ends. The CDR3 is made up of 13 amino acids. From germline, CDR1 is MDHEN and CDR2 SYDVKM.

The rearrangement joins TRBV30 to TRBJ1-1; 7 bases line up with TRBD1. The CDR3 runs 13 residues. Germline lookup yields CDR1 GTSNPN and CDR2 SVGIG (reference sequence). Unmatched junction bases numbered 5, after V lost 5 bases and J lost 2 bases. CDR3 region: CAWATGLNTEAFF. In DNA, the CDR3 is TGTGCCTGGGCGACAGGGCTAAACACTGAAGCTTTCTTT.

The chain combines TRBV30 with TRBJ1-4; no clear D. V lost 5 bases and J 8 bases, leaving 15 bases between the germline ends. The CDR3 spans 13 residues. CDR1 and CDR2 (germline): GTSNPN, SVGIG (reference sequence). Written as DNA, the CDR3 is TGTGCCTGGGTTCAGAGTCCTTCGGAAAAACTGTTTTTT. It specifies CAWVQSPSEKLFF.

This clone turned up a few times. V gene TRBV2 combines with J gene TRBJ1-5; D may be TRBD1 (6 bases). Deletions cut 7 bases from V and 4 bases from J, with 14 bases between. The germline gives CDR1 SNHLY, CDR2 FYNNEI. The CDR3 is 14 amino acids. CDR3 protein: CASKPTGPNQPQHF. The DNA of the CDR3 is TGTGCCAGCAAACCGACAGGACCGAATCAGCCCCAGCATTTT. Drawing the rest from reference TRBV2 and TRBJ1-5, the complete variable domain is EPEVTQTPSHQVTQMGQEVILRCVPISNHLYFYWYRQILGQKVEFLVSFYNNEISEKSEIFDDQFSVERPDGSNFTLKIRSTKLEDSAMYFCASKPTGPNQPQHFGDGTRLSIL.

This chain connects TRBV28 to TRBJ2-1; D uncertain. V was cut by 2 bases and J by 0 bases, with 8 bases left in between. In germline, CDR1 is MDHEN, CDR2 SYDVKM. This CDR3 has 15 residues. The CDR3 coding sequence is TGTGCCAGCAGTTTACCAGGTTACTCCTACAATGAGCAGTTCTTC. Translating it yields CASSLPGYSYNEQFF.

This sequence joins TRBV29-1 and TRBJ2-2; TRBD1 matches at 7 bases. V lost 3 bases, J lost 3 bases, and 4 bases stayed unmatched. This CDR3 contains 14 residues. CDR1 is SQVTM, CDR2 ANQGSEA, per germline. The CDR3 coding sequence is TGCAGCGTTGAGGTTCAGGGGGACACCGGGGAGCTGTTTTTT. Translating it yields CSVEVQGDTGELFF.

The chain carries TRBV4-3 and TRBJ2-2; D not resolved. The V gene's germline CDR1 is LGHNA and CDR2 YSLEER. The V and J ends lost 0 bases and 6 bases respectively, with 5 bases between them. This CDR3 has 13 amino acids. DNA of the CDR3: TGCGCCAGCAGCCAAGAGATCCCCGGGGAGCTGTTTTTT. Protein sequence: CASSQEIPGELFF.

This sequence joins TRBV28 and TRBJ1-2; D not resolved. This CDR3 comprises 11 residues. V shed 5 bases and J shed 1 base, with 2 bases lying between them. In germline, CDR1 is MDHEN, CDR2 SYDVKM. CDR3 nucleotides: TGTGCCAGCAGTATTAACTATGGCTACACCTTC. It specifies CASSINYGYTF.

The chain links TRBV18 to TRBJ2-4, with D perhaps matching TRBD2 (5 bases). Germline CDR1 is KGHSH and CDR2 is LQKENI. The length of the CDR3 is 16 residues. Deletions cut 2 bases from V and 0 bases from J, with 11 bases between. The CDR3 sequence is CASSPMEAAAKNIQYF. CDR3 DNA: TGTGCCAGCTCACCAATGGAGGCAGCAGCCAAAAACATTCAGTACTTC.

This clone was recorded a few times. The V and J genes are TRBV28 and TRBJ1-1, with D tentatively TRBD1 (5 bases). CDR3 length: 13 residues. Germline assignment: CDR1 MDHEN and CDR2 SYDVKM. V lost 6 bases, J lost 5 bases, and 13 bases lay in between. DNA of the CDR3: TGTGCCAGCAGCTCCGGGACCCCGACTGAAGCTTTCTTT. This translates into CASSSGTPTEAFF.

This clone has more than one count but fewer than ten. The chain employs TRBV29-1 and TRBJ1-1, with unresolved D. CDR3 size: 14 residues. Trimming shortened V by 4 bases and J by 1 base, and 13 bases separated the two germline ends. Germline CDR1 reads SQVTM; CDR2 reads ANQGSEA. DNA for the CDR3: TGCAGCGTTGGGGTGGTGGTCGGGAACACTGAAGCTTTCTTT. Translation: CSVGVVVGNTEAFF.

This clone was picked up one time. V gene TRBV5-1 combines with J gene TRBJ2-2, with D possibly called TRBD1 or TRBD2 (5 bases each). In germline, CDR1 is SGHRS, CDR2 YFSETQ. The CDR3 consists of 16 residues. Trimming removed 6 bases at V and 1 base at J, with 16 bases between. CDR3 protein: CASTSGGTMNTGELFF. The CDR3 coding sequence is TGCGCCAGCACCTCTGGGGGTACGATGAACACCGGGGAGCTGTTTTTT.

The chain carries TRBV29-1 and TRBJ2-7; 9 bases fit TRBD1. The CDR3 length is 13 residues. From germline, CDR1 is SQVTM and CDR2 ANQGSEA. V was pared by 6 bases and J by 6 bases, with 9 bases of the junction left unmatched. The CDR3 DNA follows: TGCAGCGTGGCGGACAGGGGCTTGGGCGAGCAGTACTTC. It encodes CSVADRGLGEQYF.

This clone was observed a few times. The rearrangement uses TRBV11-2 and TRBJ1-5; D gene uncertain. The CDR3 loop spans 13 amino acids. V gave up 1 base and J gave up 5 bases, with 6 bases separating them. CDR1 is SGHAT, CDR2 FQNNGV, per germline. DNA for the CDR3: TGTGCCAGCAGCTTAGTGCGCGATCAGCCCCAGCATTTT. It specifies CASSLVRDQPQHF.

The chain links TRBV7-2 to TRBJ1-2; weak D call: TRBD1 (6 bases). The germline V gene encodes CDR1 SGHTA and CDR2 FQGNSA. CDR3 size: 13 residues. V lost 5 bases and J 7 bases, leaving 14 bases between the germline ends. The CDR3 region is CASSPNRVGGYTF. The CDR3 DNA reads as TGTGCCAGCAGCCCGAACAGGGTTGGTGGCTACACCTTC.

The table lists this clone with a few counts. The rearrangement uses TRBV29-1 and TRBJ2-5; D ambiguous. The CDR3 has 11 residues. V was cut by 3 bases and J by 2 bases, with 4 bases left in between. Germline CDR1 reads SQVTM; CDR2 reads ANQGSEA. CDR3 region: CSVEEQETQYF. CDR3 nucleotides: TGCAGCGTTGAGGAGCAAGAGACCCAGTACTTC.

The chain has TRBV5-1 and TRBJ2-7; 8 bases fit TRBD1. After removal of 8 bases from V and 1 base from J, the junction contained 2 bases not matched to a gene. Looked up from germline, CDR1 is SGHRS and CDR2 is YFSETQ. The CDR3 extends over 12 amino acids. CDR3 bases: TGCGCCAGTACAGGGGGGTCCTACGAGCAGTACTTC. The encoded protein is CASTGGSYEQYF.

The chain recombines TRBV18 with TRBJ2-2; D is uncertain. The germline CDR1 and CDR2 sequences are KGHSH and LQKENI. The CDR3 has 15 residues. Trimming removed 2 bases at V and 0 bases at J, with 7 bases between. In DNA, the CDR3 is TGTGCCAGCTCACCATCCAGCCCGAACACCGGGGAGCTGTTTTTT. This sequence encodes CASSPSSPNTGELFF. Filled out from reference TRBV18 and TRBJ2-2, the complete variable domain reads NAGVMQNPRHLVRRRGQEARLRCSPMKGHSHVYWYRQLPEEGLKFMVYLQKENIIDESGMPKERFSAEFPKEGPSILRIQQVVRGDSAAYFCASSPSSPNTGELFFGEGSRLTVL.

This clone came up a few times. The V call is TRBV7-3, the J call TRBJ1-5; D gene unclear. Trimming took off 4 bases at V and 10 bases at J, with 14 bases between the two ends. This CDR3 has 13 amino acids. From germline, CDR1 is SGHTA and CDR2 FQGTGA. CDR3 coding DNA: TGTGCCAGCAGCTCCCCTCCCGGGCGACCCCAGCATTTT. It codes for CASSSPPGRPQHF.

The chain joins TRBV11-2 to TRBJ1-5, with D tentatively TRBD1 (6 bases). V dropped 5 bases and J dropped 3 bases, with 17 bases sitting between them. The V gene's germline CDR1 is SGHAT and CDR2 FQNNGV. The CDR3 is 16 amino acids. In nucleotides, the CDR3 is TGTGCCAGCAGCCCCGGGGTGGGGGCGAACAATCAGCCCCAGCATTTT. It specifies CASSPGVGANNQPQHF.

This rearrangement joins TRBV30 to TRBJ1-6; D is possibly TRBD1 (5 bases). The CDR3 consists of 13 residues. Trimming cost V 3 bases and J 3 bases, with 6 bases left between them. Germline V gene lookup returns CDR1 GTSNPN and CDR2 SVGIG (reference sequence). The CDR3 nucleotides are TGTGCCTGGAGAGGGGACTATAATTCACCCCTCCACTTT. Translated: CAWRGDYNSPLHF.

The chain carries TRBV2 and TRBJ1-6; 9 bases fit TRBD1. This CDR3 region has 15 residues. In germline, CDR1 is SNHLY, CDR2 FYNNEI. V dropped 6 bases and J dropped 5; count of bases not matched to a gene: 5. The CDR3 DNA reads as TGTGCCAGCAGAGGGGGGACAGGGAATAATTCACCCCTCCACTTT. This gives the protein CASRGGTGNNSPLHF. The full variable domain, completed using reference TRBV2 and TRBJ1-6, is EPEVTQTPSHQVTQMGQEVILRCVPISNHLYFYWYRQILGQKVEFLVSFYNNEISEKSEIFDDQFSVERPDGSNFTLKIRSTKLEDSAMYFCASRGGTGNNSPLHFGNGTRLTVT.

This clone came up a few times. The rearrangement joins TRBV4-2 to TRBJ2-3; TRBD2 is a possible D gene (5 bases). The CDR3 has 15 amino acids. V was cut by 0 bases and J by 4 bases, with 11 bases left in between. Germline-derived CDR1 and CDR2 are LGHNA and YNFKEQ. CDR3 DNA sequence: TGTGCCAGCAGCCAAGATGGCGGGTCCGCAGATACGCAGTATTTT. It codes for CASSQDGGSADTQYF.

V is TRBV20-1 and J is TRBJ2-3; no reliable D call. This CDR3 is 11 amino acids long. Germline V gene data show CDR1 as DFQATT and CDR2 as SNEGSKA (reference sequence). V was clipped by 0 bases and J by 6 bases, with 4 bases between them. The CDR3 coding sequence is TGCAGTGCTAGAGATGGGGATACGCAGTATTTT. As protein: CSARDGDTQYF.

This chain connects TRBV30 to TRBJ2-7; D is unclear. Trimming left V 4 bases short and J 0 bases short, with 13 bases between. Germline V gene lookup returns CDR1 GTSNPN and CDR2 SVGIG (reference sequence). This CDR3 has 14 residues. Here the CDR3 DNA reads TGTGCCTGGAACTCAATGGGCGGCTCCTACGAGCAGTACTTC. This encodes CAWNSMGGSYEQYF.

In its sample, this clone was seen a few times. The CDR3 bases are TGCAGCGTTGTGAGCGGCCGGGCGGGCAATGAGCAGTTCTTC. Encoded protein: CSVVSGRAGNEQFF. This chain uses TRBV29-1 with TRBJ2-1, with D possibly matching TRBD2 (5 bases). Germline V gene lookup returns CDR1 SQVTM and CDR2 ANQGSEA. The CDR3 spans 14 residues. The ends were cut back, 4 bases at V and 6 bases at J, with 16 bases in the middle.

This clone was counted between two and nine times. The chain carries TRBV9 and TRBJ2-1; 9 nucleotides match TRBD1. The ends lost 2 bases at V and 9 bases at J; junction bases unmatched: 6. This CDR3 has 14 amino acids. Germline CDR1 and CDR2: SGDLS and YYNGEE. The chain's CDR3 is CASSVGTGTSEQFF. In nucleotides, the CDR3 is TGTGCCAGCAGCGTCGGGACAGGGACGAGTGAGCAGTTCTTC.

CDR3 sequence: CASMLAGGPTNEQFF. The CDR3 region has the DNA TGTGCCAGCATGCTAGCGGGAGGGCCAACAAATGAGCAGTTCTTC. V gene TRBV2 combines with J gene TRBJ2-1; 12 bases match TRBD2. Germline trimming cut 7 bases from V and 7 bases from J; bases unmatched to any gene: 8. Germline V gene sequence: CDR1 SNHLY, CDR2 FYNNEI. The CDR3 is 15 residues long.